The 6 T cell receptor beta chains given below trace back to one sample, sequenced in a study of CD8+ T cells in alopecia areata. RNA extraction was followed by reverse transcription into cDNA, which acted as the sequencing template. Method: immunoSEQ multiplex PCR; TCRdb's copy keeps in-frame clones and lacks some. The sample includes about 110,000 clones, 50% to 70% of them seen just once. Sequenced sample: NKG2D-low CD8+ T cells sorted from blood. Every receptor here comes from a human donor with alopecia areata.

This clone was detected only once. This chain joins TRBV6-5 and TRBJ1-5; D unclear. Trimming left V 5 bases short and J 9 bases short, with 17 bases between. Germline CDR1 and CDR2: MNHEY and SVGAGI. The CDR3 runs 14 residues. The CDR3 protein is CASSAGYGEWPQHF. The CDR3 DNA reads TGTGCCAGCAGTGCCGGGTACGGTGAATGGCCCCAGCATTTT.

This clone was seen a handful of times. J is TRBJ2-7 and V is TRBV29-1, with D tentatively TRBD1 (6 bases). Trimming stripped 5 bases from V and 7 bases from J, with 12 bases between. The CDR3 runs to 11 residues. Germline CDR1 is SQVTM and CDR2 is ANQGSEA. CDR3 DNA sequence: TGCAGCGTTACAGGGAGTAGTGAGCAGTACTTC. Translated, it gives CSVTGSSEQYF.

The genes are TRBV11-3 and TRBJ2-1, with TRBD2 identical over 9 bases. CDR3 length equals 13 residues. Germline V gives CDR1 SGHNT, CDR2 YENEEA. V shed 5 bases and J 9 bases; nucleotides not matched to a gene: 5. Here the CDR3 reads CASSETTSGEQFF. CDR3 in DNA: TGTGCCAGCAGCGAGACGACTAGCGGTGAGCAGTTCTTC.

J is TRBJ2-5 and V is TRBV7-9, with D possibly matching TRBD2 (5 bases). Germline loops: CDR1 SEHNR, CDR2 FQNEAQ (reference sequence). V gave up 1 base and J gave up 2 bases, with 11 bases separating them. The CDR3 spans 15 residues. In DNA form, the CDR3 reads TGTGCCAGCAGCTTAGTACGGGATACTCAAGAGACCCAGTACTTC. It specifies CASSLVRDTQETQYF.

Remarks on this clone: Other nucleotide sequences in the sample specify the same CDR3. The rearrangement joins TRBV27 to TRBJ2-1, with TRBD2 identical over 11 bases. The CDR3 consists of 13 residues. Germline loops: CDR1 MNHEY, CDR2 SMNVEV (reference sequence). Trimming at V came to 8 bases and at J to 4 bases, leaving 1 base not matched to a gene. The CDR3 region has the DNA TGTGCCAGCGGGACTAGCGGATACAATGAGCAGTTCTTC. This sequence encodes CASGTSGYNEQFF.

The J gene is TRBJ1-5, the V gene TRBV23-1; 8 nucleotides agree with TRBD1. TRBV23-1 is marked as an open reading frame, function uncertain. There are 18 residues in the CDR3. With V trimmed by 7 bases and J by 2 bases, 16 bases remained unmatched. The CDR3 sequence: CASNSFSGTGDGNQPQHF. Here the CDR3 DNA reads TGCGCCAGCAACTCATTCTCGGGGACAGGTGACGGCAATCAGCCCCAGCATTTT.